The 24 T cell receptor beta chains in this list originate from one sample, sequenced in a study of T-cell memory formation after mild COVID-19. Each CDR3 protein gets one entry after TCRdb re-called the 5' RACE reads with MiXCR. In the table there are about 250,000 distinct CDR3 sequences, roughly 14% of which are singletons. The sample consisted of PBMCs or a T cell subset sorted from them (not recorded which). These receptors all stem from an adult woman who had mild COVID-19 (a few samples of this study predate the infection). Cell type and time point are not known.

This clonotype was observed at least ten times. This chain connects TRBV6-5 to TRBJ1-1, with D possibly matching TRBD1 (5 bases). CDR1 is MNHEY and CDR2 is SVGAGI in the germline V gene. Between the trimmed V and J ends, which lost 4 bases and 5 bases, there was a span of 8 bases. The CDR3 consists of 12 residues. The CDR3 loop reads CASSFGGTEAFF. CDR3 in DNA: TGTGCCAGCAGTTTCGGGGGGACTGAAGCTTTCTTT.

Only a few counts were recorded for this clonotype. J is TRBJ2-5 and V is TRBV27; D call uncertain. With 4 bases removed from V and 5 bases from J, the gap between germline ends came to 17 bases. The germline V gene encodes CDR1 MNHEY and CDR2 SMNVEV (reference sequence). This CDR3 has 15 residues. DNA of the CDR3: TGTGCCAGCAGTTCCCGGCGGACGCGTAGGGAGACCCAGTACTTC. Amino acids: CASSSRRTRRETQYF.

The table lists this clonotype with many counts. Written as DNA, the CDR3 is TGCAGCGTTGCGGCGGTGGCGGCAGGACTAGCCAAAAACATTCAGTACTTC. It specifies CSVAAVAAGLAKNIQYF. This chain joins TRBV29-1 and TRBJ2-4, with D possibly TRBD2 on 5 matching bases. The germline V and J ends were trimmed by 4 bases and 0 bases, with 19 bases remaining between them. In germline, CDR1 is SQVTM, CDR2 ANQGSEA. This CDR3 has 17 residues.

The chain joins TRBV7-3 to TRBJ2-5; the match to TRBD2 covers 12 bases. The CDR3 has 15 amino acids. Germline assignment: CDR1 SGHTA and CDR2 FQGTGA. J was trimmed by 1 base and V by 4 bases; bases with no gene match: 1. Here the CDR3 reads CASSSSGRAQETQYF. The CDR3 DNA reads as TGTGCCAGCAGCTCTAGCGGGAGGGCCCAAGAGACCCAGTACTTC.

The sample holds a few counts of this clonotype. The CDR3, as DNA: TGTGCCAGCAGTCGGGAGATGGCTTACGAGCAGTACTTC. This codes for CASSREMAYEQYF. This chain uses TRBV2 with TRBJ2-7; a weak D match, TRBD2 (6 bases). The germline CDR1 and CDR2 sequences are SNHLY and FYNNEI. V gave up 5 bases and J gave up 4 bases, with 12 bases separating them. The CDR3 is 13 amino acids.

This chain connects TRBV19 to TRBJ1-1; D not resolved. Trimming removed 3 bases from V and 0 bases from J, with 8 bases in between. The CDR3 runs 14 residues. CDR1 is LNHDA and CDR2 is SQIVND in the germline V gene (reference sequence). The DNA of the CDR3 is TGTGCCAGTAGTATGATAACCATGAACACTGAAGCTTTCTTT. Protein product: CASSMITMNTEAFF.

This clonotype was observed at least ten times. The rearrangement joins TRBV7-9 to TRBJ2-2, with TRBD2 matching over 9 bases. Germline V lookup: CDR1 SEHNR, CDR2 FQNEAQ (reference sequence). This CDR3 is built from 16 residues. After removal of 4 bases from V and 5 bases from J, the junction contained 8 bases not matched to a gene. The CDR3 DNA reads TGTGCCAGCAGCTCTAGTGGGCTAGCGGGAACCGGGGAGCTGTTTTTT. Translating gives CASSSSGLAGTGELFF. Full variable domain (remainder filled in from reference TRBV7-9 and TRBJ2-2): DTGVSQNPRHKITKRGQNVTFRCDPISEHNRLYWYRQTLGQGPEFLTYFQNEAQLEKSRLLSDRFSAERPKGSFSTLEIQRTEQGDSAMYLCASSSSGLAGTGELFFGEGSRLTVL.

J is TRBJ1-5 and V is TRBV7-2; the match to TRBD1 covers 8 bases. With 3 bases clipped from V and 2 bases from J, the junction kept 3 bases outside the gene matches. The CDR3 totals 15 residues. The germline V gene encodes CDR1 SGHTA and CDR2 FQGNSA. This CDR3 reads CASSFQGAGNQPQHF. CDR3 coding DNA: TGTGCCAGCAGCTTCCAGGGGGCTGGCAATCAGCCCCAGCATTTT. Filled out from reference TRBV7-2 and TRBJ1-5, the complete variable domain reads GAGVSQSPSNKVTEKGKDVELRCDPISGHTALYWYRQSLGQGLEFLIYFQGNSAPDKSGLPSDRFSAERTGGSVSTLTIQRTQQEDSAVYLCASSFQGAGNQPQHFGDGTRLSIL.

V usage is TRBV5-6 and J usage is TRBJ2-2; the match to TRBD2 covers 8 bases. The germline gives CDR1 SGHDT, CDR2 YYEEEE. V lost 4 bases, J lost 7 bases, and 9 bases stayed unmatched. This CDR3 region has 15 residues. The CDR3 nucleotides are TGTGCCAGCAGCCCAGCGGGAGCGAGCTTCGGGGAGCTGTTTTTT. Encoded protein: CASSPAGASFGELFF.

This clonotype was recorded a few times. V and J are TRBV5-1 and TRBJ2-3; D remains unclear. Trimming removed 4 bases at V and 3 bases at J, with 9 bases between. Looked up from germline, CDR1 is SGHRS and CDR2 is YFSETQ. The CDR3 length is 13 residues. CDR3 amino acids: CASSALATDTQYF. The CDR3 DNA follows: TGCGCCAGCAGCGCCCTCGCGACAGATACGCAGTATTTT.

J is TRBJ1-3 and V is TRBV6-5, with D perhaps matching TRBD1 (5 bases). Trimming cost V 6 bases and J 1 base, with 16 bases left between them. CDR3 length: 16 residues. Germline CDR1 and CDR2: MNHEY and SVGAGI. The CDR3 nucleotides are TGTGCCAGCAGAGGCAACCTAGGGACTTCTGGAAACACCATATATTTT. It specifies CASRGNLGTSGNTIYF.

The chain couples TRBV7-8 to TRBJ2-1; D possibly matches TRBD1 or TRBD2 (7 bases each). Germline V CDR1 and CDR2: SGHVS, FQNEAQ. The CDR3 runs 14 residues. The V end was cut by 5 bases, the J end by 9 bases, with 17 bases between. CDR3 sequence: CASSKGGGRGEQFF. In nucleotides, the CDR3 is TGTGCCAGCAGCAAAGGGGGCGGGAGAGGTGAGCAGTTCTTC. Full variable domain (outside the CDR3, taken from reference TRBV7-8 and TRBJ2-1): GAGVSQSPRYKVAKRGQDVALRCDPISGHVSLFWYQQALGQGPEFLTYFQNEAQLDKSGLPSDRFFAERPEGSVSTLKIQRTQQEDSAVYLCASSKGGGRGEQFFGPGTRLTVL.

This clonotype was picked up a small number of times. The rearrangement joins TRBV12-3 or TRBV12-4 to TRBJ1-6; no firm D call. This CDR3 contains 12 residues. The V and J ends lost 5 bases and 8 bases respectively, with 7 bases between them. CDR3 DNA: TGTGCCAGCAGTGCAGAGTATTCACCCCTCCACTTT. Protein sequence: CASSAEYSPLHF.

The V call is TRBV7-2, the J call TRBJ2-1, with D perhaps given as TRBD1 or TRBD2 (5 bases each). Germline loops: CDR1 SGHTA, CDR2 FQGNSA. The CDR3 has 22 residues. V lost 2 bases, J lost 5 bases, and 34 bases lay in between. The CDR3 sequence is CASSLRGSGMERPRDRDNEQFF. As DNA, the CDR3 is TGTGCCAGCAGCTTAAGAGGTTCCGGGATGGAACGACCAAGGGACCGGGACAATGAGCAGTTCTTC. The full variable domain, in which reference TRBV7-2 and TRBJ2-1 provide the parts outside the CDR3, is GAGVSQSPSNKVTEKGKDVELRCDPISGHTALYWYRQSLGQGLEFLIYFQGNSAPDKSGLPSDRFSAERTGGSVSTLTIQRTQQEDSAVYLCASSLRGSGMERPRDRDNEQFFGPGTRLTVL.

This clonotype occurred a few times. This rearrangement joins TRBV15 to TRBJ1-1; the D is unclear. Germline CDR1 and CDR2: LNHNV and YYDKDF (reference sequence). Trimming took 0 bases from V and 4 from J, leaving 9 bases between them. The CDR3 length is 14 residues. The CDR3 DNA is TGTGCCACCAGCAGAGATCTATCAGGCACTGAAGCTTTCTTT. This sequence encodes CATSRDLSGTEAFF.

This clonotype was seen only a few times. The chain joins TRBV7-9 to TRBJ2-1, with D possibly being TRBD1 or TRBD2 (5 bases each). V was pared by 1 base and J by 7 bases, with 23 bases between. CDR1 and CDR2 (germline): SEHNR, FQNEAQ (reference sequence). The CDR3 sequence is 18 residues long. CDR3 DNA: TGTGCCAGCAGCTTAGGGGCAGGGCTAGCAGACCTTGGGAATGAGCAGTTCTTC. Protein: CASSLGAGLADLGNEQFF.

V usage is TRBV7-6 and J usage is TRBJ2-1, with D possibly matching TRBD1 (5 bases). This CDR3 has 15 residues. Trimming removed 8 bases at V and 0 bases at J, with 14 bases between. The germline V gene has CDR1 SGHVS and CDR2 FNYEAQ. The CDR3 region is CASRMTESSYNEQFF. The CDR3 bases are TGTGCCAGCCGGATGACAGAGAGCTCCTACAATGAGCAGTTCTTC. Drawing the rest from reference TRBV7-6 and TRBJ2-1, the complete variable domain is GAGVSQSPRYKVTKRGQDVALRCDPISGHVSLYWYRQALGQGPEFLTYFNYEAQQDKSGLPNDRFSAERPEGSISTLTIQRTEQRDSAMYRCASRMTESSYNEQFFGPGTRLTVL.

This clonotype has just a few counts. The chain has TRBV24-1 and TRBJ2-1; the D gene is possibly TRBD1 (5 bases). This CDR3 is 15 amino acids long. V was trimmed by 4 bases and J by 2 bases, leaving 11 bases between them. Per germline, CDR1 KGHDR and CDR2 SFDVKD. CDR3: CATSEDILPYNEQFF. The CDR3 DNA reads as TGTGCCACCAGTGAGGACATTCTCCCCTACAATGAGCAGTTCTTC.

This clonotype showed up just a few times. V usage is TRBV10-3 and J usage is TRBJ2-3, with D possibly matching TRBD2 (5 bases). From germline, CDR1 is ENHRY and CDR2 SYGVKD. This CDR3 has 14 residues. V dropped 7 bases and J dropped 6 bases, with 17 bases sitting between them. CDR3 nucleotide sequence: TGTGCCATCACTAAGGCTAGCAATTCGGATACGCAGTATTTT. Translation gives CAITKASNSDTQYF.

The chain's CDR3 is CASSQDLMNTEAFF. For the CDR3, the DNA is TGTGCCAGCAGCCAAGACCTCATGAACACTGAAGCTTTCTTT. The chain carries TRBV3-1 and TRBJ1-1; D ambiguous. The germline V gene encodes CDR1 LGHDT and CDR2 YNNKEL (reference sequence). This CDR3 is 14 amino acids long. Trimming took 0 bases from V and 0 from J, leaving 5 bases between them.

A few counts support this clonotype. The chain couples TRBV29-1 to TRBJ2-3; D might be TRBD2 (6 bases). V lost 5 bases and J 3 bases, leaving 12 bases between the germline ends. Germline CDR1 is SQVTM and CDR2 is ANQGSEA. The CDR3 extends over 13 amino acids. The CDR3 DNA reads TGCAGCGTTCCGGGAGTAGGGACAGATACGCAGTATTTT. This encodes CSVPGVGTDTQYF.

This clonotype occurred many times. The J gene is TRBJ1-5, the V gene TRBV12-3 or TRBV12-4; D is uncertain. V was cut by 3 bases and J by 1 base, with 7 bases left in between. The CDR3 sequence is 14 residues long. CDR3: CASSFEGSNQPQHF. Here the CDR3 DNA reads TGTGCCAGCAGTTTCGAGGGCAGCAATCAGCCCCAGCATTTT.

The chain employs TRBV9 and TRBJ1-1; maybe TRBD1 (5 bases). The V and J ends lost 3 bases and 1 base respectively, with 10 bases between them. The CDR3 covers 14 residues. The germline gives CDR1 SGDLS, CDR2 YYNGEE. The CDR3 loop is CASSGGERNTEAFF. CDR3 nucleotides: TGTGCCAGCAGCGGAGGGGAGCGGAACACTGAAGCTTTCTTT.

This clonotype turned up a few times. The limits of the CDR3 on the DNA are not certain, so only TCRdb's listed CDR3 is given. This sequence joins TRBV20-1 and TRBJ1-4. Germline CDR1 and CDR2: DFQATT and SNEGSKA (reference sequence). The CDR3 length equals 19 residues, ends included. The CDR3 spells CSARDSVRGFLTNEKLFFF.